This T cell receptor beta chain comes out of a study of CD8+ T cells in alopecia areata. Study results and caveats: Tofacitinib did not eliminate many expanded lesional clones from scalp or blood. Elevated clonality characterized lesional scalp relative to normal scalp, particularly in alopecia totalis/universalis. Scalp clonality, together with expanded CD8+ clones among the top 100, fell significantly with tofacitinib.

The treatment is: oral pan-JAK inhibitor, 5-10 mg twice daily. Both peripheral blood and punch biopsies of lesional scalp skin were obtained from patients who had alopecia areata. This clone was seen more than once but under ten times. What it binds is not known. Extraction of RNA preceded its reverse transcription into cDNA, which served as the sequencing template. Assay used: immunoSEQ multiplex PCR; TCRdb lists only in-frame clones, some missing. Of about 200,000 clones listed, less than 75% are singletons. Sample: CD4+ T cells sorted from blood, taken at week 4, from a patient treated with tofacitinib. The sequence derives from a human donor with alopecia areata.

The CDR3 sequence is CASSAGIGQPKLFF. Here the CDR3 DNA reads TGTGCCAGTAGCGCGGGGATAGGGCAGCCAAAACTGTTTTTT. The chain has TRBV19 and TRBJ1-4; no clear D. The V gene's germline CDR1 is LNHDA and CDR2 SQIVND (reference sequence). The CDR3 has 14 amino acids. Trimming left V 6 bases short and J 10 bases short, with 18 bases between.